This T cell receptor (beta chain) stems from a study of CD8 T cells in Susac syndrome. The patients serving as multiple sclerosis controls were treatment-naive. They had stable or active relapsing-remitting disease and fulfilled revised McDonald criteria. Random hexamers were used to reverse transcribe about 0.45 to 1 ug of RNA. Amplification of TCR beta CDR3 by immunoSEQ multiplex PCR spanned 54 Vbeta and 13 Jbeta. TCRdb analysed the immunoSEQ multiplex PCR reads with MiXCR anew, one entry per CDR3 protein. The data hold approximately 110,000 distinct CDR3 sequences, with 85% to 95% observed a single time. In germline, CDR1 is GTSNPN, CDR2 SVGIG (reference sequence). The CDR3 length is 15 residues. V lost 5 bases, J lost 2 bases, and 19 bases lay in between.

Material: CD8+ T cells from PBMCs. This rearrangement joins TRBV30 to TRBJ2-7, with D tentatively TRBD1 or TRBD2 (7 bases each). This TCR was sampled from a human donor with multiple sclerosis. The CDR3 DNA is TGTGCCTGGGGACCTCGACAGGGACTAACCTACGAGCAGTACTTC. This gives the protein CAWGPRQGLTYEQYF.